A selection of T cell receptor beta chains follows, all from one sample in a study of T-cell reconstitution after alpha-beta-depleted transplantation in children. TCRdb fed the PCR reads into MiXCR, producing one record per CDR3 protein. The table includes 150,000 to 200,000 distinct CDR3 sequences, roughly 15% detected once. Sequenced material: PBMCs from the stem cell graft donor, taken from the stem cell graft. All receptors come from a human donor who donated a stem cell graft to a child with acute lymphoblastic leukemia. Each CDR3 is given with its conserved first and last residue. A D gene is named only where the DNA matches it firmly. A row's size may be missing; if present it is once, few, many or a size class.

many	TRBV12-3/TRBV12-4	TRBJ2-2	NA	TGTGCCAGCAGCTCGGGACACGGAATGGAGCTGTTTTTT	CASSSGHGMELFF
NA	TRBV24-1	TRBJ1-1	TRBD1	TGTGCCACCAGTGATTCAGACAGGGGAGGTACTGAAGCTTTCTTT	CATSDSDRGGTEAFF
many	TRBV10-3	TRBJ2-5	TRBD1	TGTGCCATCAGGGAAGACAGGGGGCAAGAGACCCAGTACTTC	CAIREDRGQETQYF
many	TRBV12-3/TRBV12-4	TRBJ1-1	NA	TGTGCCAGCAGTTTTGGGGTAGAGTACACTGAAGCTTTCTTT	CASSFGVEYTEAFF
few	TRBV7-9	TRBJ2-4	NA	TGTGCCAGCAGCCCCGGTTGGCTAGCCAAAAACATTCAGTACTTC	CASSPGWLAKNIQYF
many	TRBV7-2	TRBJ2-1	TRBD2	TGTGCCAGCAGCGCGGGACTAGCGGGAGGGGTTGAGCAGTTCTTC	CASSAGLAGGVEQFF
many	TRBV20-1	TRBJ2-7	NA	TGCAGTGCTAGCCGGGCCAACGAGCAGTACTTC	CSASRANEQYF
many	TRBV5-5	TRBJ2-7	TRBD2	TGTGCCAGCAGCCAGGTACCTAGCGGGAGCCCCAACGAGCAGTACTTC	CASSQVPSGSPNEQYF
many	TRBV20-1	TRBJ2-1	NA	TGCAGTGCTAGAGATGCGGCTAGATCCCACAATGAGCAGTTCTTC	CSARDAARSHNEQFF
many	TRBV20-1	TRBJ1-5	TRBD1	TGCAGTGCTAATGGGGACAGCAATAATCAGCCCCAGCATTTT	CSANGDSNNQPQHF
many	TRBV30	TRBJ2-5	NA	TGTGCCTGGAGTGTACAAGGTCATCTTCGGGGAGCCCAGTACTTC	CAWSVQGHLRGAQYF
many	TRBV29-1	TRBJ1-1	TRBD1	TGCAGCGTTGCCGTCAGGGGGGGAGCTTTCTTT	CSVAVRGGAFF
many	TRBV29-1	TRBJ2-1	NA	TGCAGCCTAATGGAACGGCAGGACAATGAGCAGTTCTTC	CSLMERQDNEQFF
many	TRBV4-1	TRBJ1-5	NA	TGCGCCAGCAGCCAAGAAATGACACCAAGGAATCAGCCCCAGCATTTT	CASSQEMTPRNQPQHF
NA	TRBV29-1	TRBJ1-2	NA	TGCAGCGTTGAGAGTAATGGCTACACCTTC	CSVESNGYTF
NA	TRBV28	TRBJ1-5	NA	TGTGCCAGCATCGACGGGTTCCCCCATCAGCCCCAGCATTTT	CASIDGFPHQPQHF
many	TRBV7-8	TRBJ1-1	TRBD1	TGTGCCAGCAGCCTTACGGGGACAGGGGCTGGCCCTGAAGCTTTCTTT	CASSLTGTGAGPEAFF
many	TRBV5-1	TRBJ2-2	NA	TGCGCCAGCAGCTTGGCGGCGGCCGGGGAGCTGTTTTTT	CASSLAAAGELFF
NA	TRBV18	TRBJ1-5	TRBD1	TGTGCCAGCTCACCACCGGGACAGCCTATGTATAGCAATCAGCCCCAGCATTTT	CASSPPGQPMYSNQPQHF
NA	TRBV20-1	TRBJ2-2	NA	TGCAGTGCTAGTCGACAGAACACCGGGGAGCTGTTTTTT	CSASRQNTGELFF
many	TRBV5-1	TRBJ1-1	NA	TGCGCCAGCAGCTTGGCCGAGGAGGTCACTGAAGCTTTCTTT	CASSLAEEVTEAFF
many	TRBV4-1	TRBJ1-1	TRBD1	TGCGCCAGCAGCCAACCTTTTTATGACAGGGTCGAAGGTGAAGCTTTCTTT	CASSQPFYDRVEGEAFF
many	TRBV29-1	TRBJ2-2	NA	TGCAGCGCCCTCCAGACTAGTGGGCCCGGGGAGCTGTTTTTT	CSALQTSGPGELFF